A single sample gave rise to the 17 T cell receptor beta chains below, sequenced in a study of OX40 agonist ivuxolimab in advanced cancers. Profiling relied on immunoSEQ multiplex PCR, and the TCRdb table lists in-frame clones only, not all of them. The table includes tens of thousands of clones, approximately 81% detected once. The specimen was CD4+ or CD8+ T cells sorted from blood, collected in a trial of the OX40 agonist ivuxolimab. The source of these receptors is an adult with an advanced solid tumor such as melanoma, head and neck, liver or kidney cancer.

The CDR3: CASSPVNTGELFF. In DNA form, the CDR3 reads TGTGCCAGCAGTCCGGTGAACACCGGGGAGCTGTTTTTT. This chain uses TRBV14 with TRBJ2-2; D unclear. Germline loops: CDR1 SGHDN, CDR2 FVKESK. The V end lost 6 bases, the J end lost 1 base, and 6 bases lay between the germline ends. This CDR3 comprises 13 residues.

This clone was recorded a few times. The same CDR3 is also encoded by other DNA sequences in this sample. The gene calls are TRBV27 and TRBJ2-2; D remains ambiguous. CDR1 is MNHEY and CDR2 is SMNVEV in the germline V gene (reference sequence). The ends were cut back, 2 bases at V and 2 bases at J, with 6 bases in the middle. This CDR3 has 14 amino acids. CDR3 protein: CASSLGLNTGELFF. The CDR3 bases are TGTGCCAGCAGTTTAGGGCTAAACACCGGGGAGCTGTTTTTT.

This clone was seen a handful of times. DNA for the CDR3: TGTGCCAGCAGCTTAGATGAGGAGAGGGAGACCCAGTACTTC. It specifies CASSLDEERETQYF. The genes are TRBV7-9 and TRBJ2-5; D is unresolved. Trimming took off 1 base at V and 5 bases at J, with 11 bases between the two ends. The germline V gene encodes CDR1 SEHNR and CDR2 FQNEAQ (reference sequence). The CDR3 extends over 14 amino acids. Drawing the rest from reference TRBV7-9 and TRBJ2-5, the complete variable domain is DTGVSQNPRHKITKRGQNVTFRCDPISEHNRLYWYRQTLGQGPEFLTYFQNEAQLEKSRLLSDRFSAERPKGSFSTLEIQRTEQGDSAMYLCASSLDEERETQYFGPGTRLLVL.

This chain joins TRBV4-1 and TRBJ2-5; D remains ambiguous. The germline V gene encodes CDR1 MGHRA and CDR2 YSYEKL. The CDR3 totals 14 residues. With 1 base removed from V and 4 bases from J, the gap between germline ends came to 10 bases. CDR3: CASSQALIGETQYF. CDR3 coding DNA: TGCGCCAGCAGCCAAGCTCTTATTGGAGAGACCCAGTACTTC.

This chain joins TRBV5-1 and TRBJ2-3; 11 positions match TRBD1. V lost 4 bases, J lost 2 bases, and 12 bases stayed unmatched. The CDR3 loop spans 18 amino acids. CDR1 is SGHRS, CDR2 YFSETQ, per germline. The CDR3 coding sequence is TGCGCCAGCAGCCTAACTTGGCCGGGACAGGGGGTCACAGATACGCAGTATTTT. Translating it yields CASSLTWPGQGVTDTQYF. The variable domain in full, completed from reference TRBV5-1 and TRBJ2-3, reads KAGVTQTPRYLIKTRGQQVTLSCSPISGHRSVSWYQQTPGQGLQFLFEYFSETQRNKGNFPGRFSGRQFSNSRSEMNVSTLELGDSALYLCASSLTWPGQGVTDTQYFGPGTRLTVL.

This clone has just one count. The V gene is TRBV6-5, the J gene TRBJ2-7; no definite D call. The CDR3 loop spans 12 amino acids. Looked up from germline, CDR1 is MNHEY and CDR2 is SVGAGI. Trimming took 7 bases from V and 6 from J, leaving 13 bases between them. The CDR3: CASIGIGPEQYF. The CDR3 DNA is TGTGCCAGCATTGGAATTGGTCCCGAGCAGTACTTC.

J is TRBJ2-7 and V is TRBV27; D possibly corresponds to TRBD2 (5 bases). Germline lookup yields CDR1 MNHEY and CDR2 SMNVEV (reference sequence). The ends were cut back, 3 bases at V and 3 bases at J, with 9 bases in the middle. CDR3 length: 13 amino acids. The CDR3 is CASSFVEGYEQYF. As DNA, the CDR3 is TGTGCCAGCAGTTTTGTAGAGGGCTACGAGCAGTACTTC.

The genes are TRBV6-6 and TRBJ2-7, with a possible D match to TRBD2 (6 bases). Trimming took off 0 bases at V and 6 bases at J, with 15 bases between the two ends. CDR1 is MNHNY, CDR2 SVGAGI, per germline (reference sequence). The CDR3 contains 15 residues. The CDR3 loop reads CASSYSPGAVSEQYF. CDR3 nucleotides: TGTGCCAGCAGTTACTCGCCGGGAGCGGTCTCCGAGCAGTACTTC.

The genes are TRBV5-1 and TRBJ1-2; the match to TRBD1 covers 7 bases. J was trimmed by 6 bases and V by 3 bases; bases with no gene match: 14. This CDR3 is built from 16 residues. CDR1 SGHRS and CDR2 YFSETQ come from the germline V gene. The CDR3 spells CASSSDNRGKLDGYTF. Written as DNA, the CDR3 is TGCGCCAGCAGCTCGGATAACAGGGGAAAGCTTGATGGCTACACCTTC.

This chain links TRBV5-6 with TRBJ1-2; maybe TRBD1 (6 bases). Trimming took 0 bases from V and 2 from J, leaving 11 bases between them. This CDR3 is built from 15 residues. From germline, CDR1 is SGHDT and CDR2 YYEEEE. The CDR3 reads CASSLVRGGNYGYTF. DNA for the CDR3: TGTGCCAGCAGCTTGGTTCGGGGGGGCAACTATGGCTACACCTTC.

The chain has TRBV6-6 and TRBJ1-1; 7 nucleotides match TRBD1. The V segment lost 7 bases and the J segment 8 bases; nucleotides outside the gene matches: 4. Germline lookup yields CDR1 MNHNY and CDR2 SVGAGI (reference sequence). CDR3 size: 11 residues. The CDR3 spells CASMTGIEAFF. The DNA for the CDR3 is TGTGCCAGCATGACAGGGATCGAAGCTTTCTTT.

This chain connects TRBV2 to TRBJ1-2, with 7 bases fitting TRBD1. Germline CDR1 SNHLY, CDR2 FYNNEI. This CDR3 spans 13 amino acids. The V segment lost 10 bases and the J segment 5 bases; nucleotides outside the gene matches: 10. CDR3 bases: TGTGCCACCTGGACAGGTGAAACTTATGGCTACACCTTC. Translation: CATWTGETYGYTF. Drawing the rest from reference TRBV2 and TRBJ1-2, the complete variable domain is EPEVTQTPSHQVTQMGQEVILRCVPISNHLYFYWYRQILGQKVEFLVSFYNNEISEKSEIFDDQFSVERPDGSNFTLKIRSTKLEDSAMYFCATWTGETYGYTFGSGTRLTVV.

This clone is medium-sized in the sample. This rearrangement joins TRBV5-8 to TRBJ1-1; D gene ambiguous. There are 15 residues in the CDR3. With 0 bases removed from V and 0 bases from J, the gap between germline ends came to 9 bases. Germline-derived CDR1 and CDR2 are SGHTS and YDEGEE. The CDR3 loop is CASSLVAGLNTEAFF. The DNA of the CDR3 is TGTGCCAGCAGCTTGGTCGCGGGATTGAACACTGAAGCTTTCTTT.

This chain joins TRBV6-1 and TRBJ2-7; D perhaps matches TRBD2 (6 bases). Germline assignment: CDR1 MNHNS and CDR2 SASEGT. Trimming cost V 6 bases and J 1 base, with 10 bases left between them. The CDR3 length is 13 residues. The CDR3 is CASSPRDSYEQYF. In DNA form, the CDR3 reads TGTGCCAGCAGCCCGCGGGATTCCTACGAGCAGTACTTC.

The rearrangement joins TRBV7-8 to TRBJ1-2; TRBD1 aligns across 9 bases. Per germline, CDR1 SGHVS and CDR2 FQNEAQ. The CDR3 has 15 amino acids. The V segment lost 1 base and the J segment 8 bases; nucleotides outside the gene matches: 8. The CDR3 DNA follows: TGTGCCAGCAGCTTAGGGACAGGGGATCTTAACGGCTACACCTTC. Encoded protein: CASSLGTGDLNGYTF.

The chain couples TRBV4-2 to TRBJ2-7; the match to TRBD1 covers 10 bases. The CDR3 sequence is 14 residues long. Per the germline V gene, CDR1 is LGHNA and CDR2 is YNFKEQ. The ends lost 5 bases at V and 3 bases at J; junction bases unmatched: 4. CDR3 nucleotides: TGTGCCAGCAGCTGGGGGGACAGGGGCTACGAGCAGTACTTC. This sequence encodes CASSWGDRGYEQYF.

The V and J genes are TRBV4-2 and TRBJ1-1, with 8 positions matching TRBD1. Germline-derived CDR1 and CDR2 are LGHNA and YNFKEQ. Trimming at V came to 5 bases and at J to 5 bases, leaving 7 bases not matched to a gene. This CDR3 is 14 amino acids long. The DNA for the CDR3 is TGTGCCAGCAGCTGGGACAGGACGGGGACTGAAGCTTTCTTT. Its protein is CASSWDRTGTEAFF.